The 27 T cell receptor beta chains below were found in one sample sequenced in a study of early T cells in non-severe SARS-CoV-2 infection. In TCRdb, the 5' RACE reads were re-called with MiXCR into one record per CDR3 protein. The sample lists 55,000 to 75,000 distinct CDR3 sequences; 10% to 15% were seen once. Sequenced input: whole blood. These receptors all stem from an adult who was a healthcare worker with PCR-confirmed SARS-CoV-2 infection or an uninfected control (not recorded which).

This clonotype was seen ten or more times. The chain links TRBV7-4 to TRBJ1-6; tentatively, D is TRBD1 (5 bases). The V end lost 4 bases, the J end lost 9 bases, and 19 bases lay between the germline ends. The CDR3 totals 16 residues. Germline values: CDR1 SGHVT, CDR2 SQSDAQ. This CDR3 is CASSSFHALGGSPLHF. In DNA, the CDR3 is TGTGCCAGCAGCTCGTTCCACGCGTTGGGGGGTTCACCCCTCCACTTT.

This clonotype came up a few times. CDR3 coding DNA: TGCAGTGCTAGGAGAGGGTCGGCCTACGAGCAGTACTTC. Residues: CSARRGSAYEQYF. The rearrangement joins TRBV20-1 to TRBJ2-7, with a tentative D call TRBD2 (5 bases). This CDR3 has 13 amino acids. Trimming shortened V by 3 bases and J by 2 bases, and 11 bases separated the two germline ends. Germline V lookup: CDR1 DFQATT, CDR2 SNEGSKA (reference sequence).

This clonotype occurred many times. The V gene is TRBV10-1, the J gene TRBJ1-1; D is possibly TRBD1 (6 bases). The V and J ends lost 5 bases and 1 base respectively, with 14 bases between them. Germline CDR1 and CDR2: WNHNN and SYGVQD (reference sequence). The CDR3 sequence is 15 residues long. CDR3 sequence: CASSPAGATNTEAFF. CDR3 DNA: TGCGCCAGCAGTCCGGCGGGGGCCACGAACACTGAAGCTTTCTTT.

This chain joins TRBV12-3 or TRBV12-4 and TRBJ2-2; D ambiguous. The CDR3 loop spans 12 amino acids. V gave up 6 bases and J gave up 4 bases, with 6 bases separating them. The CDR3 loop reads CASSRGTGELFF. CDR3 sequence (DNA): TGTGCCAGCAGCCGCGGCACCGGGGAGCTGTTTTTT.

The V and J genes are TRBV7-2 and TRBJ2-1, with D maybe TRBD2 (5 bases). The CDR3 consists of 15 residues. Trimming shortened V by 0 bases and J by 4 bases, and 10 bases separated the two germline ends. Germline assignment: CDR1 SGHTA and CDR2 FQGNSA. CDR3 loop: CASSLAGGYYNEQFF. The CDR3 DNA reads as TGTGCCAGCAGCTTAGCAGGCGGGTATTACAATGAGCAGTTCTTC.

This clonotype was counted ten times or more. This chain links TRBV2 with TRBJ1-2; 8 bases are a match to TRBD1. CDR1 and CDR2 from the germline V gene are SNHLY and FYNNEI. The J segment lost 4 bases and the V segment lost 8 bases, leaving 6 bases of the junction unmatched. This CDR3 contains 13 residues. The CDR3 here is CASGDRRIYGYTF. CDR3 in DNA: TGTGCCAGCGGGGACAGGAGGATCTATGGCTACACCTTC.

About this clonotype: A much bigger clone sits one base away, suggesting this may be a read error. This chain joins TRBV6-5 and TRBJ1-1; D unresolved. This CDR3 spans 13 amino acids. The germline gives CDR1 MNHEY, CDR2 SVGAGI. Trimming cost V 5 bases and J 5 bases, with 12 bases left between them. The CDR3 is CASSTGMCTEAFF. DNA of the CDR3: TGTGCCAGCAGTACCGGTATGTGTACTGAAGCTTTCTTT.

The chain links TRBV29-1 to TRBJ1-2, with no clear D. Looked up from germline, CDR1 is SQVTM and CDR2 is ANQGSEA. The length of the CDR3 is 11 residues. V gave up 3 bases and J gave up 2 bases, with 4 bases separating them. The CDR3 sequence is CSVDLNYGYTF. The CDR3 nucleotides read TGCAGCGTTGATTTGAACTATGGCTACACCTTC.

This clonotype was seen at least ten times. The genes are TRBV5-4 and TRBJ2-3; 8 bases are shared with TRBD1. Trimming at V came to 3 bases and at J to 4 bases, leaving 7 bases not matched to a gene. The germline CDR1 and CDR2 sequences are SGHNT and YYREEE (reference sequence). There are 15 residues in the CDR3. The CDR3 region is CASSSMDRVSDTQYF. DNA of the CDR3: TGTGCCAGCAGCTCGATGGACAGGGTGTCAGATACGCAGTATTTT.

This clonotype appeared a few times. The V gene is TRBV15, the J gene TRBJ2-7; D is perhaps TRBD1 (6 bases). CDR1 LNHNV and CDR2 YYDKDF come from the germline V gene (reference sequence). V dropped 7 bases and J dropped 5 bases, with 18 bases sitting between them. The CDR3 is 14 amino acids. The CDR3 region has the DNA TGTGCCACCACCTCCTACAGGGATATCAACGAGCAGTACTTC. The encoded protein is CATTSYRDINEQYF.

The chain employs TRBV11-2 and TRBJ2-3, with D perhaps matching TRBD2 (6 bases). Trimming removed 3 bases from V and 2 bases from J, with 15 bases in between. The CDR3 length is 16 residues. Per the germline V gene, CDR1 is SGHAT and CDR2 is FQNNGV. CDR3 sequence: CASSFRLGGVTDTQYF. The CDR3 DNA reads TGTGCCAGCAGCTTTCGGCTCGGGGGAGTCACAGATACGCAGTATTTT.

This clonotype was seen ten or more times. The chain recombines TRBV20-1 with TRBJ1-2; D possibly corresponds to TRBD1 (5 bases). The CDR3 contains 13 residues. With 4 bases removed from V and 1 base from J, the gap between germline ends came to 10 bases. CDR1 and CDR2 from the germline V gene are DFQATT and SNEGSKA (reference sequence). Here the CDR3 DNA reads TGCAGTGCTACCGGGACGGATAACTATGGCTACACCTTC. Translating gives CSATGTDNYGYTF.

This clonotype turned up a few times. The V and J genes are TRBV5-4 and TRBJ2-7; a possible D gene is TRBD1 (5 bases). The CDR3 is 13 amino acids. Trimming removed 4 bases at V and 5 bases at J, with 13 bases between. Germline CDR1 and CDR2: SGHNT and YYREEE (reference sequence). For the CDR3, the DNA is TGTGCCAGCAGCCCCGCAGGGTCCCACGAGCAGTACTTC. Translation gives CASSPAGSHEQYF.

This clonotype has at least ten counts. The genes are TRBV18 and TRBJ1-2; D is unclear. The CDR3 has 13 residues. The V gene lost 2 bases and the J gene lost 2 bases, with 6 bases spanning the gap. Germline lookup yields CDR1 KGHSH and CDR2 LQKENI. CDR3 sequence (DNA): TGTGCCAGCTCACCAAAGGAGAACTATGGCTACACCTTC. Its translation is CASSPKENYGYTF.

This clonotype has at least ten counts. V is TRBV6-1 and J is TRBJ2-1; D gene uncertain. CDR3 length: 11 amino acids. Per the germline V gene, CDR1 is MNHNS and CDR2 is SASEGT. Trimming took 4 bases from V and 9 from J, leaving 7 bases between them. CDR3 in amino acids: CASSGVAEQFF. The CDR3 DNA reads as TGTGCCAGCAGTGGAGTGGCTGAGCAGTTCTTC.

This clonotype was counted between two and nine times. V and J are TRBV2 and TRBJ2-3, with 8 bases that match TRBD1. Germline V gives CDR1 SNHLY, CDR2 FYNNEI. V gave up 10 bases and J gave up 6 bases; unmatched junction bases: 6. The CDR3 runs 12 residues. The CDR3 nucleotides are TGTGCCAACCGGGACAGGCATGATACGCAGTATTTT. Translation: CANRDRHDTQYF.

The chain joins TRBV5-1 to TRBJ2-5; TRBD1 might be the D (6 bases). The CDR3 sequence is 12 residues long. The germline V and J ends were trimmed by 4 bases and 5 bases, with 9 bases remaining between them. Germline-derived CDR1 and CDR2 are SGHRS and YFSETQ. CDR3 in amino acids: CASSPTGETQYF. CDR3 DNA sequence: TGCGCCAGCAGCCCCACAGGGGAGACCCAGTACTTC.

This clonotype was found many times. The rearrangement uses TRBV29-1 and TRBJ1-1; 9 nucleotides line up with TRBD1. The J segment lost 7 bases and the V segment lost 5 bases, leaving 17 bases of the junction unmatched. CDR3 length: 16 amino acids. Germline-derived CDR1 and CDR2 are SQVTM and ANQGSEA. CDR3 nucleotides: TGCAGCGTTTTAGAACAGGGGGCGCGGTGGACTTTTGAAGCTTTCTTT. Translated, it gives CSVLEQGARWTFEAFF. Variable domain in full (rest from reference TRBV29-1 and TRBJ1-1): SAVISQKPSRDICQRGTSLTIQCQVDSQVTMMFWYRQQPGQSLTLIATANQGSEATYESGFVIDKFPISRPNLTFSTLTVSNMSPEDSSIYLCSVLEQGARWTFEAFFGQGTRLTVV.

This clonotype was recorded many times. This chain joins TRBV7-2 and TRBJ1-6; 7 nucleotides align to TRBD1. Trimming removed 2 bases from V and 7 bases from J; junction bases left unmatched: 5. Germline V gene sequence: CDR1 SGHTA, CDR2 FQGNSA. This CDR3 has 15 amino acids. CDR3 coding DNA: TGTGCCAGCAGCTTATTAGGGGGACAGAATTCACCCCTCCACTTT. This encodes CASSLLGGQNSPLHF.

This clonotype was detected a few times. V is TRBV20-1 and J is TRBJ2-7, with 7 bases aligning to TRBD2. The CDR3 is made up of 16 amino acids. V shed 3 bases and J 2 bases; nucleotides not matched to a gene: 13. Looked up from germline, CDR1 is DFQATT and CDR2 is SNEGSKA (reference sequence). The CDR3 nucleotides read TGCAGTGCTAGTATCGTGGCTAGCGGCCCAACCTACGAGCAGTACTTC. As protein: CSASIVASGPTYEQYF.

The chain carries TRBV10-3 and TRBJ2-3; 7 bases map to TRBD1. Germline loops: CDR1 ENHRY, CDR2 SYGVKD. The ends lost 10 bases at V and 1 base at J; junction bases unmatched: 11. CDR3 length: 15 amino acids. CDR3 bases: TGTGCCACCCAGGGGGTGAGGACAGGCACAGATACGCAGTATTTT. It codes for CATQGVRTGTDTQYF.

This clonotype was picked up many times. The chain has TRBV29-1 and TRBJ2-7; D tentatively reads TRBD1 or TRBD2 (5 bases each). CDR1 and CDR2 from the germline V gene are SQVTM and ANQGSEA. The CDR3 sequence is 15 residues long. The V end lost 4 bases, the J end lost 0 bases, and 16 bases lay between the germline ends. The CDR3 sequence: CSVAPGQLSSYEQYF. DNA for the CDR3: TGCAGCGTTGCCCCGGGGCAGTTAAGCTCCTACGAGCAGTACTTC.

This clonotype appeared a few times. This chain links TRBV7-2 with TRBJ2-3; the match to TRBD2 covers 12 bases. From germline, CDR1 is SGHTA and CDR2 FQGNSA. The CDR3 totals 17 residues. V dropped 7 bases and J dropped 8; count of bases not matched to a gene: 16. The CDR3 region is CASIPRASGGAGGTQYF. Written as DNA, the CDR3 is TGTGCCAGCATCCCCCGGGCTAGCGGGGGGGCCGGGGGTACGCAGTATTTT.

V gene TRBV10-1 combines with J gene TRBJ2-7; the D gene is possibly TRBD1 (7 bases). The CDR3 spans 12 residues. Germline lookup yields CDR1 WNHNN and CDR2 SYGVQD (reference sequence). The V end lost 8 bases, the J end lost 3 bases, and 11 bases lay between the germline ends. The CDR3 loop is CASGGTDYEQYF. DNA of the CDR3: TGCGCCAGCGGAGGGACAGACTACGAGCAGTACTTC.

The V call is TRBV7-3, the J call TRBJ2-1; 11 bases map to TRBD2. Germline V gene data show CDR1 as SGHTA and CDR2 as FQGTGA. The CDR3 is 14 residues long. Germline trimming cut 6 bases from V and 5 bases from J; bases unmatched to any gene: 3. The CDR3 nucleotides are TGTGCCAGCAGAACTAGCGGGGGCAACAATGAGCAGTTCTTC. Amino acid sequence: CASRTSGGNNEQFF.

The CDR3 DNA sequence: TGTGCCATCTCGCCGGACAACTACGAGCAGTACTTC. It yields the protein CAISPDNYEQYF. This chain joins TRBV6-2 or TRBV6-3 and TRBJ2-7, with D perhaps matching TRBD1 (5 bases). The CDR3 is 12 residues long. V was shortened by 10 bases and J by 3 bases, with 13 bases between the two germline ends. Germline V gene lookup returns CDR1 MNHEY and CDR2 SVGEGT.

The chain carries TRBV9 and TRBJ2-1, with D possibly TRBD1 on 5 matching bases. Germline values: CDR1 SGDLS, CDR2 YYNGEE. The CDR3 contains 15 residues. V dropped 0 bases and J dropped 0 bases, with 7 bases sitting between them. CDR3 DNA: TGTGCCAGCAGCGTAGCCGACAGCTCCTACAATGAGCAGTTCTTC. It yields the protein CASSVADSSYNEQFF.